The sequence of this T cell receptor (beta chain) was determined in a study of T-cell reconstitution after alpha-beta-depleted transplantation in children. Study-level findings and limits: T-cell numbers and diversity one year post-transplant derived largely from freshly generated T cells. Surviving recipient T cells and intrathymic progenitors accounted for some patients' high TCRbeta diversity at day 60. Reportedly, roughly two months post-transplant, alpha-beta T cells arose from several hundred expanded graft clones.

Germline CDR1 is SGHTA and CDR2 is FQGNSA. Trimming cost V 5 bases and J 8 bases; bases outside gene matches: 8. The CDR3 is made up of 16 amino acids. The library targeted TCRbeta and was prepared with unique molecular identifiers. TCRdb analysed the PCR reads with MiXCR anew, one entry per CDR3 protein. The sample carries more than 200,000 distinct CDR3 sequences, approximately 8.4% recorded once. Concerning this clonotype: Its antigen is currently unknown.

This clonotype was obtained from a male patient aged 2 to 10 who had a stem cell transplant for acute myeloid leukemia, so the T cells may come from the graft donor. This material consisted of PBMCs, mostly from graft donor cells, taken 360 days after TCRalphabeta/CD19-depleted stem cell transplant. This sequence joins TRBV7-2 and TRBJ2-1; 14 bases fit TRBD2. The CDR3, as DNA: TGTGCCAGCAGCCCCCAGGGACTAGCGGGAGAGTATGAGCAGTTCTTC. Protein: CASSPQGLAGEYEQFF.